This TCR beta chain was observed in a study of T cell responses to AZD1222 COVID-19 vaccine. Study information: Doses given second, at about 4 or about 12 weeks, were pooled. Points from the study as a whole: In a largely white British group with more females than males, clonal diversity was possibly underestimated. The peak T cell response came first, and repertoires were sampled only after it. Regions 160-218 and 743-854 dominated among vaccine-associated CD4 TCRs spanning spike.

Sequencing was performed with immunoSEQ multiplex PCR; in TCRdb, only in-frame clones are kept and a portion is missing. The table has 130,000 or so clones, 85% to 95% seen once. A note on this clone: Antigen unknown.

The germline CDR1 and CDR2 sequences are SGHVS and FQNEAQ. This CDR3 has 9 amino acids. V was shortened by 8 bases and J by 4 bases, with 3 bases between the two germline ends. This chain links TRBV7-8 with TRBJ2-7, with no clear D. The TCR sequence derives from an adult in good health. This sample comprised peripheral blood, obtained on day 0 of AZD1222 vaccination. The CDR3 reads CASGYEQYF. The CDR3 region has the DNA TGTGCCAGCGGGTACGAGCAGTACTTC.